This note documents a single TCR beta chain sequence. These data come from a study of blood T cell repertoires in COVID-19. Source study methods: Reference gene primer amplification yielded estimated nucleated cell counts. Assay: immunoSEQ multiplex PCR; the TCRdb copy retains only in-frame clones and omits some. The D gene and trimming were derived from the DNA, and the V and J assignments and clone size from that table. This sample has about 200,000 clones, with about 86% found just once. While infection was still active, Seattle patients were enrolled and then followed longitudinally. CDR1 is LNHDA, CDR2 SQIVND, per germline (reference sequence). V lost 2 bases and J lost 7, with 17 bases in between. This CDR3 spans 15 amino acids.

The sequence came from a woman between 45 and 65 years old with COVID-19, enrolled during active disease. The chain uses TRBV19 and TRBJ1-2; weak D call: TRBD1 (6 bases). What was sequenced was peripheral blood. The CDR3 DNA reads TGTGCCAGTAGTATAATAGCCCCCCAAGGGGGTGGCTACACCTTC. Protein: CASSIIAPQGGGYTF.